These 32 T cell receptor beta chains came from one sample sequenced in a study of T cell responses to AZD1222 COVID-19 vaccine. Profiled with immunoSEQ multiplex PCR; TCRdb holds only in-frame clones, not every one. Among roughly 98,000 clones listed, 88% were seen once. This sample comprised peripheral blood, obtained 28 days after the second AZD1222 dose. All receptors come from an adult who received the AZD1222 COVID-19 vaccine.

V usage is TRBV5-1 and J usage is TRBJ1-4, with 7 bases lining up with TRBD1. In germline, CDR1 is SGHRS, CDR2 YFSETQ. The CDR3 is made up of 15 amino acids. Trimming cost V 0 bases and J 3 bases; bases outside gene matches: 2. The CDR3 loop is CASSLGDSSNEKLFF. CDR3 sequence (DNA): TGCGCCAGCAGCTTGGGGGACAGCTCTAATGAAAAACTGTTTTTT.

The chain joins TRBV19 to TRBJ2-7; either TRBD1 or TRBD2 may supply D (5 bases each). The germline gives CDR1 LNHDA, CDR2 SQIVND (reference sequence). The CDR3 runs to 14 residues. V lost 3 bases and J 2 bases, leaving 11 bases between the germline ends. The DNA for the CDR3 is TGTGCCAGTAGTATCGGGGCTAGCCCCTACGAGCAGTACTTC. It specifies CASSIGASPYEQYF.

V and J are TRBV3-1 (or the pseudogene TRBV3-2) and TRBJ2-1; either TRBD1 or TRBD2 may fit D (5 bases each). The CDR3 sequence is 14 residues long. V lost 4 bases, J lost 2 bases, and 9 bases lay in between. CDR1 is LGHDT and CDR2 is YNNKEL in the germline V gene (reference sequence). In DNA, the CDR3 is TGTGCCAGCAGCCCTCGGGGCGCCTACAATGAGCAGTTCTTC. Translation gives CASSPRGAYNEQFF.

CDR3 DNA sequence: TGTGCCAGTAGTACACAGGGACAGGTTGACGAGCAGTACTTC. Translation: CASSTQGQVDEQYF. The rearrangement links TRBV19 to TRBJ2-7, with TRBD1 matching 8 bases. CDR1 LNHDA and CDR2 SQIVND come from the germline V gene (reference sequence). The CDR3 sequence is 14 residues long. J lost 5 bases, V lost 4 bases, and 7 bases had no gene match.

This clone occurred a few times. V is TRBV6-5 and J is TRBJ1-5; 9 bases fit TRBD1. Unmatched junction bases numbered 8, after V lost 8 bases and J lost 3 bases. The CDR3 spans 15 residues. Germline V CDR1 and CDR2: MNHEY, SVGAGI. CDR3 region: CASSKDRGYNQPQHF. CDR3 bases: TGTGCCAGCTCGAAGGACAGGGGTTACAATCAGCCCCAGCATTTT.

The gene calls are TRBV21-1 and TRBJ2-7; no check of the table's D call, TRBD2, against the DNA was made. TRBV21-1 is given as a pseudogene. The CDR3 extends over 17 amino acids. CDR3 sequence reads: CASSKVSSGRDSYEQYF. In nucleotides, the CDR3 is TGTGCCAGCAGCAAAGTTTCTAGCGGGAGGGACTCCTACGAGCAGTACTTC.

CDR3 sequence: CASSFTVNYGYTF. The CDR3 DNA reads TGTGCCAGCAGCTTCACCGTTAACTATGGCTACACCTTC. The rearrangement uses TRBV6-5 and TRBJ1-2; D is unresolved. The CDR3 sequence is 13 residues long. From germline, CDR1 is MNHEY and CDR2 SVGAGI. The ends were cut back, 6 bases at V and 1 base at J, with 9 bases in the middle.

The chain recombines TRBV5-1 with TRBJ1-1; D is possibly TRBD1 (5 bases). The CDR3 is 16 residues long. V gave up 2 bases and J gave up 0 bases, with 14 bases separating them. From germline, CDR1 is SGHRS and CDR2 YFSETQ. The CDR3: CASSLLPLGVNTEAFF. CDR3 in DNA: TGCGCCAGCAGCTTACTCCCCTTGGGGGTGAACACTGAAGCTTTCTTT.

This sequence joins TRBV18 and TRBJ2-7, with 7 bases that match TRBD1. This CDR3 comprises 14 residues. Trimming took 4 bases from V and 9 from J; bases not matched to a gene: 12. Germline lookup yields CDR1 KGHSH and CDR2 LQKENI. The CDR3, as DNA: TGTGCCAGCTCACTCGGACAGGATCAACCCGGGCAGTACTTC. It specifies CASSLGQDQPGQYF.

The CDR3 region is CASSLVRRENTEAFF. CDR3 DNA sequence: TGTGCCAGCAGCTTAGTTAGACGGGAGAACACTGAAGCTTTCTTT. The chain has TRBV7-9 and TRBJ1-1; no firm D call. Germline CDR1 reads SEHNR; CDR2 reads FQNEAQ (reference sequence). This CDR3 has 15 amino acids. With 1 base removed from V and 1 base from J, the gap between germline ends came to 10 bases.

This clone was observed a few times. The genes are TRBV12-5 and TRBJ2-3; no reliable D call. The germline V gene has CDR1 LGHNT and CDR2 FRNRAP. The V and J ends lost 7 bases and 4 bases respectively, with 6 bases between them. There are 11 residues in the CDR3. The CDR3 loop reads CASVTADTQYF. Here the CDR3 DNA reads TGTGCTAGTGTCACAGCAGATACGCAGTATTTT.

The J gene is TRBJ2-4, the V gene TRBV5-1, with 7 bases identical to TRBD2. The J segment lost 1 base and the V segment lost 2 bases, leaving 9 bases of the junction unmatched. The CDR3 is made up of 17 amino acids. Looked up from germline, CDR1 is SGHRS and CDR2 is YFSETQ. The CDR3 DNA reads TGCGCCAGCAGCTTTGGACTAGTTAATTCTGCCAAAAACATTCAGTACTTC. It specifies CASSFGLVNSAKNIQYF.

V gene TRBV28 combines with J gene TRBJ2-5, with D possibly TRBD2 on 5 matching bases. V gave up 5 bases and J gave up 4 bases, with 14 bases separating them. The CDR3 contains 14 residues. Germline V gives CDR1 MDHEN, CDR2 SYDVKM. The CDR3 sequence is CASSNLLVSETQYF. For the CDR3, the DNA is TGTGCCAGCAGTAACTTACTAGTCTCAGAGACCCAGTACTTC.

This chain links TRBV5-1 with TRBJ1-3; a weak D match, TRBD1 (5 bases). Germline CDR1 reads SGHRS; CDR2 reads YFSETQ. The CDR3 has 14 amino acids. Trimming removed 4 bases from V and 3 bases from J, with 11 bases in between. The CDR3 bases are TGCGCCAGCAGCCCGTCGGGGGGTGGAAACACCATATATTTT. Amino acids: CASSPSGGGNTIYF.

V usage is TRBV5-1 and J usage is TRBJ2-3; 11 bases fit TRBD2. This CDR3 region has 17 residues. In germline, CDR1 is SGHRS, CDR2 YFSETQ. Trimming removed 4 bases from V and 0 bases from J; junction bases left unmatched: 7. The CDR3, as DNA: TGCGCCAGCAGCGTGGATAGCGGGAGGGCTAGCACAGATACGCAGTATTTT. The encoded protein is CASSVDSGRASTDTQYF.

The chain has TRBV15 and TRBJ1-5; D remains ambiguous. CDR1 LNHNV and CDR2 YYDKDF come from the germline V gene (reference sequence). The CDR3 extends over 16 amino acids. The germline V and J ends were trimmed by 0 bases and 4 bases, with 13 bases remaining between them. For the CDR3, the DNA is TGTGCCACCAGCAGAGATCGGAGGAAAGCTAATCAGCCCCAGCATTTT. The encoded protein is CATSRDRRKANQPQHF.

A single count supports this clone. V is TRBV6-5 and J is TRBJ2-1, with a tentative D call TRBD1 (5 bases). The ends were cut back, 5 bases at V and 4 bases at J, with 6 bases in the middle. The CDR3 runs 12 residues. CDR1 is MNHEY and CDR2 is SVGAGI in the germline V gene. CDR3 loop: CASSPGYNEQFF. The DNA of the CDR3 is TGTGCCAGCAGTCCAGGGTACAATGAGCAGTTCTTC.

The genes are TRBV5-1 and TRBJ1-1, with 9 bases aligning to TRBD1. The V gene end was trimmed by 4 bases and the J gene end by 5 bases; junction bases not matched to a gene: 6. This CDR3 has 14 residues. The germline V gene has CDR1 SGHRS and CDR2 YFSETQ. The CDR3, as DNA: TGCGCCAGCAGCACCGGACAGGGGAGTACTGAAGCTTTCTTT. This gives the protein CASSTGQGSTEAFF.

The chain joins TRBV5-1 to TRBJ2-7; D call uncertain. Germline assignment: CDR1 SGHRS and CDR2 YFSETQ. This CDR3 contains 16 residues. V was clipped by 0 bases and J by 7 bases, with 20 bases between them. The CDR3 coding sequence is TGCGCCAGCAGCTTGGCCTCGTGGCAGACCACTTATGAGCAGTACTTC. Translated, it gives CASSLASWQTTYEQYF.

This chain links TRBV5-1 with TRBJ1-5; possible D gene TRBD1, 5 bases. V was shortened by 5 bases and J by 5 bases, with 17 bases between the two germline ends. The CDR3 is 15 residues long. Germline CDR1 and CDR2: SGHRS and YFSETQ. CDR3 DNA: TGCGCCAGCAGTTTCTCAGGGACCCGCGATCAGCCCCAGCATTTT. Its protein is CASSFSGTRDQPQHF.

The chain couples TRBV27 to TRBJ1-1; D call uncertain. The CDR3 has 12 amino acids. The V gene lost 5 bases and the J gene lost 1 base, with 5 bases spanning the gap. Germline CDR1 reads MNHEY; CDR2 reads SMNVEV (reference sequence). CDR3 loop: CASSVRNTEAFF. The CDR3 DNA follows: TGTGCCAGCAGTGTCAGGAACACTGAAGCTTTCTTT.

This clone came up a few times. The CDR3 here is CATRGQGGQPQHF. For the CDR3, the DNA is TGTGCCACAAGGGGACAGGGCGGGCAGCCCCAGCATTTT. The chain couples TRBV28 to TRBJ1-5; the match to TRBD1 covers 9 bases. V lost 10 bases to trimming and J lost 7 bases; unmatched junction nucleotides: 8. The germline gives CDR1 MDHEN, CDR2 SYDVKM. The CDR3 has 13 residues.

This chain uses TRBV18 with TRBJ1-5, with D maybe TRBD1 (5 bases). Per the germline V gene, CDR1 is KGHSH and CDR2 is LQKENI. With 3 bases removed from V and 3 bases from J, the gap between germline ends came to 15 bases. The CDR3 runs 16 residues. CDR3 region: CASSPRQTESNQPQHF. CDR3 coding DNA: TGTGCCAGCTCACCCCGCCAGACAGAGTCCAATCAGCCCCAGCATTTT.

This chain links TRBV10-1 with TRBJ2-7, with TRBD2 identical over 9 bases. V dropped 6 bases and J dropped 3; count of bases not matched to a gene: 15. The CDR3 contains 17 residues. Germline V CDR1 and CDR2: WNHNN, SYGVQD (reference sequence). Written as DNA, the CDR3 is TGCGCCAGCAGCATGGAGACTAGCGGAGCTTGGGGCTACGAGCAGTACTTC. Translating gives CASSMETSGAWGYEQYF.

This chain joins TRBV19 and TRBJ2-2; TRBD2 matches 11 bases. The CDR3 runs to 16 residues. Germline assignment: CDR1 LNHDA and CDR2 SQIVND (reference sequence). With V trimmed by 2 bases and J by 5 bases, 4 bases remained unmatched. The CDR3 DNA is TGTGCCAGTAGTATACTCGGGACTAGCGGAACCGGGGAGCTGTTTTTT. It specifies CASSILGTSGTGELFF.

This clone has more than one count but fewer than ten. The J gene is TRBJ1-3, the V gene TRBV5-1; no clear D. V lost 1 base and J lost 4, with 9 bases in between. CDR3 size: 14 residues. Germline V gene data show CDR1 as SGHRS and CDR2 as YFSETQ. Here the CDR3 DNA reads TGCGCCAGCAGCTTGACCGCCGGAGGAAACACCATATATTTT. This translates into CASSLTAGGNTIYF.

The chain combines TRBV7-8 with TRBJ2-3, with TRBD1 identical over 8 bases. Germline V lookup: CDR1 SGHVS, CDR2 FQNEAQ. The CDR3 runs 17 residues. The junction had 10 bases not matched to a gene; V was cut back by 5 bases and J by 0 bases. The CDR3 region has the DNA TGTGCCAGCAGCCCTAGGAGGACAGGGCTTAGCACAGATACGCAGTATTTT. As protein: CASSPRRTGLSTDTQYF.

This chain links TRBV7-9 with TRBJ2-4; weak D call: TRBD2 (6 bases). CDR1 and CDR2 from the germline V gene are SEHNR and FQNEAQ (reference sequence). Trimming removed 5 bases at V and 7 bases at J, with 15 bases between. This CDR3 region has 14 residues. This chain's CDR3 is CASSRAEGRNIQYF. The DNA for the CDR3 is TGTGCCAGCAGCCGCGCGGAGGGGAGGAACATTCAGTACTTC.

The gene calls are TRBV30 and TRBJ1-5; D uncertain. V was pared by 8 bases and J by 5 bases, with 7 bases between. CDR3 length: 10 residues. Germline CDR1 is GTSNPN and CDR2 is SVGIG (reference sequence). DNA of the CDR3: TGTGCCCAAGAGGATCAGCCCCAGCATTTT. It specifies CAQEDQPQHF.

The chain carries TRBV10-3 and TRBJ2-3; D remains unclear. Trimming pared 4 bases from V and 3 bases from J, leaving 8 bases between. The CDR3 has 13 residues. Germline CDR1 is ENHRY and CDR2 is SYGVKD. CDR3 coding DNA: TGTGCCATCAGTGCGGGCTATACAGATACGCAGTATTTT. It encodes CAISAGYTDTQYF.

The chain uses TRBV11-2 and TRBJ2-5, with D unresolved. Germline V gene sequence: CDR1 SGHAT, CDR2 FQNNGV. V was clipped by 5 bases and J by 1 base, with 2 bases between them. The CDR3 length is 11 residues. The CDR3 protein is CASSLQETQYF. CDR3 bases: TGTGCCAGCAGCCTCCAAGAGACCCAGTACTTC.

Worth noting for this clone: Mismatch with germline at one junction end may stem from a read error. Other DNA sequences of this sample code for an identical CDR3. This rearrangement joins TRBV5-1 to TRBJ1-1; 8 positions match TRBD1. The germline gives CDR1 SGHRS, CDR2 YFSETQ. The CDR3 spans 14 residues. The CDR3 loop reads CASSITGGYTEAFF. CDR3 nucleotides: TGCGCTAGCAGCATAACAGGGGGTTACACTGAAGCTTTCTTT. Filled out from reference TRBV5-1 and TRBJ1-1, the complete variable domain reads KAGVTQTPRYLIKTRGQQVTLSCSPISGHRSVSWYQQTPGQGLQFLFEYFSETQRNKGNFPGRFSGRQFSNSRSEMNVSTLELGDSALYLCASSITGGYTEAFFGQGTRLTVV.